The 29 T cell receptor beta chains in this list originate from one sample, sequenced in a study of human T cells and chemical hapten exposure. Time point specified: pre-sensitization, week 0. Treatment reported: therapeutic diphenylcyclopropenone sensitization with weekly scalp DPC. One entry per CDR3 protein, called by TCRdb with MiXCR from the RACE reads. The sample carries over 300,000 distinct CDR3 sequences, 4.5% to 6% recorded once. Sequencing was performed on whole blood, taken in connection with sensitization to the hapten diphenylcyclopropenone (DPC). These TCRs come from a woman in her 50s with alopecia areata. Some clones in this sample may be carry-over from other donors' samples.

This clonotype was detected many times. V is TRBV12-3 or TRBV12-4 and J is TRBJ1-1; no clear D. Trimming cost V 6 bases and J 0 bases, with 11 bases left between them. This CDR3 contains 14 residues. The DNA for the CDR3 is TGTGCCAGCAGCCCCGGCGGGTTGAACACTGAAGCTTTCTTT. It specifies CASSPGGLNTEAFF.

This clonotype occurred a few times. This sequence joins TRBV10-3 and TRBJ2-7, with D maybe TRBD1 (5 bases). Germline V gene lookup returns CDR1 ENHRY and CDR2 SYGVKD. The V end lost 11 bases, the J end lost 1 base, and 18 bases lay between the germline ends. The CDR3 consists of 14 residues. This chain's CDR3 is CAAAGRVSSYEQYF. The CDR3 region has the DNA TGTGCCGCAGCCGGCAGGGTTTCTTCCTACGAGCAGTACTTC.

The chain has TRBV7-2 and TRBJ2-5; D is unclear. Germline CDR1 SGHTA, CDR2 FQGNSA. V was shortened by 6 bases and J by 5 bases, with 4 bases between the two germline ends. The CDR3 totals 10 residues. The CDR3 loop is CASRSETQYF. The CDR3, as DNA: TGTGCCAGCAGATCCGAGACCCAGTACTTC.

This clonotype was counted only a few times. V is TRBV30 and J is TRBJ2-7, with D possibly matching TRBD2 (6 bases). The germline V gene has CDR1 GTSNPN and CDR2 SVGIG (reference sequence). The CDR3 contains 15 residues. V lost 0 bases to trimming and J lost 2 bases, with 14 bases between them. CDR3 sequence: CAWSVGGAPTYEQYF. The CDR3, as DNA: TGTGCCTGGAGTGTCGGAGGGGCCCCTACCTACGAGCAGTACTTC.

There are many counts of this clonotype. The V gene is TRBV2, the J gene TRBJ2-1; 11 nucleotides line up with TRBD1. The germline V gene encodes CDR1 SNHLY and CDR2 FYNNEI. V trimming: 5 bases; J trimming: 10 bases; junction bases outside the gene matches: 10. The CDR3 has 15 residues. CDR3 DNA: TGTGCCAGCAGTCCTGGGGGACAGGGGGGCAGGGAGCAGTTCTTC. It codes for CASSPGGQGGREQFF. Using reference TRBV2 and TRBJ2-1 for the parts outside the CDR3, the full variable domain is EPEVTQTPSHQVTQMGQEVILRCVPISNHLYFYWYRQILGQKVEFLVSFYNNEISEKSEIFDDQFSVERPDGSNFTLKIRSTKLEDSAMYFCASSPGGQGGREQFFGPGTRLTVL.

This rearrangement joins TRBV7-2 to TRBJ1-4; no clear D. The V gene's germline CDR1 is SGHTA and CDR2 FQGNSA. V was trimmed by 5 bases and J by 3 bases, leaving 13 bases between them. The CDR3 consists of 15 residues. This CDR3 is CASSLRPGPNEKLFF. DNA for the CDR3: TGTGCCAGCAGCCTAAGGCCCGGGCCTAATGAAAAACTGTTTTTT.

This clonotype has just a few counts. This rearrangement joins TRBV3-1 to TRBJ2-1; the match to TRBD1 covers 7 bases. The CDR3 is 14 residues long. CDR1 is LGHDT and CDR2 is YNNKEL in the germline V gene (reference sequence). Trimming removed 2 bases from V and 7 bases from J; junction bases left unmatched: 5. DNA for the CDR3: TGTGCCAGCAGCCAACACACAGGGGAAAATGAGCAGTTCTTC. This gives the protein CASSQHTGENEQFF.

This clonotype appeared a few times. V and J are TRBV3-1 and TRBJ2-7; D possibly corresponds to TRBD2 (6 bases). Germline lookup yields CDR1 LGHDT and CDR2 YNNKEL (reference sequence). The V end lost 0 bases, the J end lost 6 bases, and 15 bases lay between the germline ends. This CDR3 is built from 15 residues. This CDR3 is CASSQEDPPEGEQYF. In nucleotides, the CDR3 is TGTGCCAGCAGCCAAGAAGACCCGCCGGAGGGCGAGCAGTACTTC.

In its sample, this clonotype was seen many times. The V gene is TRBV6-2 or TRBV6-3, the J gene TRBJ2-5; 7 bases match TRBD2. Germline V gene lookup returns CDR1 MNHEY and CDR2 SVGEGT. The CDR3 totals 16 residues. The V and J ends lost 1 base and 2 bases, in that order; junction bases with no gene match: 7. Written as DNA, the CDR3 is TGTGCCAGCAGTTACTTGCCTAGCGGTGATCAAGAGACCCAGTACTTC. This encodes CASSYLPSGDQETQYF.

As DNA, the CDR3 is TGTGCCAGCAGTGAGTTCGGAACTGGCACAGATACGCAGTATTTT. It is translated as CASSEFGTGTDTQYF. The V and J genes are TRBV2 and TRBJ2-3; D gene unclear. There are 15 residues in the CDR3. Germline assignment: CDR1 SNHLY and CDR2 FYNNEI. Deletions cut 3 bases from V and 1 base from J, with 11 bases between. Drawing the rest from reference TRBV2 and TRBJ2-3, the complete variable domain is EPEVTQTPSHQVTQMGQEVILRCVPISNHLYFYWYRQILGQKVEFLVSFYNNEISEKSEIFDDQFSVERPDGSNFTLKIRSTKLEDSAMYFCASSEFGTGTDTQYFGPGTRLTVL.

This clonotype was counted a few times. This chain connects TRBV12-3 or TRBV12-4 to TRBJ2-2; 10 nucleotides align to TRBD1. The CDR3 has 13 amino acids. The trim removed 8 bases at V and 5 bases at J, leaving 2 bases unmatched. CDR3 protein: CASLGQGTGELFF. CDR3 sequence (DNA): TGTGCCAGCCTGGGACAGGGGACCGGGGAGCTGTTTTTT.

The sample holds a few counts of this clonotype. The chain links TRBV29-1 to TRBJ1-2, with 7 bases that match TRBD1. Germline lookup yields CDR1 SQVTM and CDR2 ANQGSEA. The V segment lost 8 bases and the J segment 6 bases; nucleotides outside the gene matches: 12. The CDR3 totals 13 residues. The CDR3 DNA sequence: TGCAGCCTCCCCACGGGGACAGTGGATGGCTACACCTTC. Protein sequence: CSLPTGTVDGYTF. Full variable domain (outside the CDR3, taken from reference TRBV29-1 and TRBJ1-2): SAVISQKPSRDICQRGTSLTIQCQVDSQVTMMFWYRQQPGQSLTLIATANQGSEATYESGFVIDKFPISRPNLTFSTLTVSNMSPEDSSIYLCSLPTGTVDGYTFGSGTRLTVV.

This clonotype showed up many times. The genes are TRBV7-8 and TRBJ1-1; D uncertain. The V gene's germline CDR1 is SGHVS and CDR2 FQNEAQ. Trimming pared 4 bases from V and 3 bases from J, leaving 9 bases between. This CDR3 has 13 amino acids. CDR3 region: CASSSRIYTEAFF. In DNA, the CDR3 is TGTGCCAGCAGCTCCAGGATCTACACTGAAGCTTTCTTT.

This clonotype was recorded many times. V gene TRBV9 combines with J gene TRBJ2-1, with D maybe TRBD1 (6 bases). The CDR3 spans 15 residues. Per germline, CDR1 SGDLS and CDR2 YYNGEE. V dropped 0 bases and J dropped 7 bases, with 14 bases sitting between them. In DNA, the CDR3 is TGTGCCAGCAGCGTAGAACAGGGAAAAGGGAATGAGCAGTTCTTC. It is translated as CASSVEQGKGNEQFF.

This clonotype was picked up many times. The CDR3 DNA reads TGTGCCAGCAGTCAATCCGGGACAGGGCCCTACAATGAGCAGTTCTTC. This sequence encodes CASSQSGTGPYNEQFF. This chain uses TRBV7-9 with TRBJ2-1, with 9 bases lining up with TRBD1. CDR3 size: 16 residues. Trimming took 6 bases from V and 2 from J; bases not matched to a gene: 8. The germline CDR1 and CDR2 sequences are SEHNR and FQNEAQ (reference sequence).

This clonotype was recorded a few times. The genes are TRBV27 and TRBJ1-5; D not resolved. Between the trimmed V and J ends, which lost 3 bases and 9 bases, there was a span of 12 bases. This CDR3 comprises 13 residues. Looked up from germline, CDR1 is MNHEY and CDR2 is SMNVEV (reference sequence). The CDR3 region is CASSLSPLGPQHF. The CDR3 DNA is TGTGCCAGCAGTTTGTCCCCCTTGGGGCCCCAGCATTTT.

The chain combines TRBV12-5 with TRBJ2-3; D unclear. The germline V gene encodes CDR1 LGHNT and CDR2 FRNRAP. The V end lost 6 bases, the J end lost 1 base, and 5 bases lay between the germline ends. CDR3 size: 12 residues. The CDR3 DNA follows: TGTGCTAGTGGACCCGGCACAGATACGCAGTATTTT. The encoded protein is CASGPGTDTQYF.

In its sample, this clonotype was seen many times. V gene TRBV28 combines with J gene TRBJ1-6, with 9 positions matching TRBD1. The CDR3 totals 15 residues. The ends lost 9 bases at V and 9 bases at J; junction bases unmatched: 12. Germline loops: CDR1 MDHEN, CDR2 SYDVKM. CDR3 sequence reads: CASSIMEGQGSPLHF. The CDR3 DNA reads as TGTGCCAGTTCTATAATGGAGGGACAGGGTTCACCCCTCCACTTT.

This clonotype was seen ten or more times. V is TRBV11-2 and J is TRBJ2-5; 13 bases fit TRBD2. After removal of 5 bases from V and 2 bases from J, the junction contained 2 bases not matched to a gene. There are 15 residues in the CDR3. In germline, CDR1 is SGHAT, CDR2 FQNNGV. Here the CDR3 DNA reads TGTGCCAGCAGCGGGACTAGCGGGAAGCAAGAGACCCAGTACTTC. It encodes CASSGTSGKQETQYF.

The V gene is TRBV11-3, the J gene TRBJ1-4; a weak D match, TRBD1 (5 bases). V was shortened by 5 bases and J by 10 bases, with 14 bases between the two germline ends. Germline CDR1 reads SGHNT; CDR2 reads YENEEA. The CDR3 consists of 13 residues. The CDR3: CASSLGPARKLFF. The DNA for the CDR3 is TGTGCCAGCAGCCTGGGACCAGCGCGAAAACTGTTTTTT.

This clonotype showed up many times. CDR3 protein: CASSVGTTDTQYF. In DNA, the CDR3 is TGTGCCAGCAGCGTCGGGACCACAGATACGCAGTATTTT. The gene calls are TRBV2 and TRBJ2-3, with D perhaps matching TRBD1 or TRBD2 (5 bases each). Trimming shortened V by 6 bases and J by 2 bases, and 9 bases separated the two germline ends. The germline V gene has CDR1 SNHLY and CDR2 FYNNEI. The CDR3 runs 13 residues.

There are a few counts of this clonotype. The chain recombines TRBV18 with TRBJ2-7; the D gene is possibly TRBD2 (6 bases). This CDR3 has 14 residues. CDR1 and CDR2 from the germline V gene are KGHSH and LQKENI. The V and J ends lost 0 bases and 4 bases respectively, with 10 bases between them. The CDR3 is CASSPPGGLYEQYF. In DNA form, the CDR3 reads TGTGCCAGCTCACCACCGGGGGGATTATACGAGCAGTACTTC.

At least ten counts were recorded for this clonotype. The chain couples TRBV18 to TRBJ2-7, with 8 bases lining up with TRBD2. This CDR3 contains 15 residues. J gave up 3 bases and V 2 bases, and 6 bases lay outside the gene matches. CDR1 is KGHSH, CDR2 LQKENI, per germline. The CDR3 DNA reads TGTGCCAGCTCACCATCAGCGGGGGACCTCTACGAGCAGTACTTC. This sequence encodes CASSPSAGDLYEQYF.

In this sample, this clonotype turned up once. The CDR3 DNA follows: TGTGCCAGCAGCCCTTGGGGGGCCCAAGAGACCCAGTACTTC. It yields the protein CASSPWGAQETQYF. The V gene is TRBV3-1, the J gene TRBJ2-5, with D tentatively TRBD1 or TRBD2 (6 bases each). Germline V gene data show CDR1 as LGHDT and CDR2 as YNNKEL (reference sequence). Trimming left V 4 bases short and J 1 base short, with 10 bases between. The CDR3 extends over 14 amino acids.

The chain employs TRBV7-9 and TRBJ1-1; TRBD1 might be the D (6 bases). From germline, CDR1 is SEHNR and CDR2 FQNEAQ (reference sequence). The CDR3 has 14 amino acids. The V end lost 6 bases, the J end lost 1 base, and 12 bases lay between the germline ends. CDR3 in amino acids: CASRGLGQNTEAFF. The CDR3 bases are TGTGCCAGCAGGGGACTGGGACAGAACACTGAAGCTTTCTTT.

The chain recombines TRBV9 with TRBJ2-2, with TRBD1 as a possible D gene (5 bases). This CDR3 has 15 amino acids. Germline V gene sequence: CDR1 SGDLS, CDR2 YYNGEE. V was trimmed by 0 bases and J by 5 bases, leaving 11 bases between them. CDR3 sequence reads: CASSVVSGATGELFF. Here the CDR3 DNA reads TGTGCCAGCAGCGTAGTATCTGGGGCAACCGGGGAGCTGTTTTTT.

This chain links TRBV12-3 or TRBV12-4 with TRBJ2-3; possible D gene TRBD1, 6 bases. V was trimmed by 4 bases and J by 5 bases, leaving 13 bases between them. The CDR3 has 14 residues. CDR3 coding DNA: TGTGCCAGCAGTTCCTCAGGGGCGGAAGATACGCAGTATTTT. Translation gives CASSSSGAEDTQYF.

The table lists this clonotype with many counts. The J gene is TRBJ2-7, the V gene TRBV13; 7 bases align to TRBD1. V shed 5 bases, J shed 5 bases, and the junction held 9 bases outside the gene matches. CDR1 PRHDT and CDR2 FYEKMQ come from the germline V gene (reference sequence). The CDR3 spans 14 residues. This chain's CDR3 is CASSGTGAPHEQYF. In DNA form, the CDR3 reads TGTGCCAGCAGCGGAACAGGGGCCCCCCACGAGCAGTACTTC.

The chain combines TRBV6-1 with TRBJ2-5; D gene ambiguous. The V end lost 1 base, the J end lost 5 bases, and 8 bases lay between the germline ends. Germline V gene sequence: CDR1 MNHNS, CDR2 SASEGT. The CDR3 has 13 amino acids. The CDR3 bases are TGTGCCAGCAGTGAAGTTTTCGCGGAGACCCAGTACTTC. It codes for CASSEVFAETQYF.